This T cell receptor (beta chain) was sequenced in a study of blood T cell repertoires in COVID-19. The CDR3 spans 14 residues. Trimming stripped 4 bases from V and 1 base from J, with 11 bases between. Germline-derived CDR1 and CDR2 are SGDLS and YYNGEE. Clones were read by immunoSEQ multiplex PCR, and TCRdb kept only the in-frame ones, dropping some. In the table there are a few hundred thousand clones, more than 75% of which are singletons. The cohort comprised adults aged roughly 18 to 100 years residing in 20 to 25 US areas. The clonotype originates from a woman between 45 and 65 years old who had recovered from COVID-19. Material: PBMCs or T cells enriched from blood (not recorded which). The gene calls are TRBV9 and TRBJ1-1; perhaps TRBD1 as D (6 bases). The CDR3 region has the DNA TGTGCCAGCAGCCCCCAGACAGGGAACACTGAAGCTTTCTTT. The encoded protein is CASSPQTGNTEAFF.